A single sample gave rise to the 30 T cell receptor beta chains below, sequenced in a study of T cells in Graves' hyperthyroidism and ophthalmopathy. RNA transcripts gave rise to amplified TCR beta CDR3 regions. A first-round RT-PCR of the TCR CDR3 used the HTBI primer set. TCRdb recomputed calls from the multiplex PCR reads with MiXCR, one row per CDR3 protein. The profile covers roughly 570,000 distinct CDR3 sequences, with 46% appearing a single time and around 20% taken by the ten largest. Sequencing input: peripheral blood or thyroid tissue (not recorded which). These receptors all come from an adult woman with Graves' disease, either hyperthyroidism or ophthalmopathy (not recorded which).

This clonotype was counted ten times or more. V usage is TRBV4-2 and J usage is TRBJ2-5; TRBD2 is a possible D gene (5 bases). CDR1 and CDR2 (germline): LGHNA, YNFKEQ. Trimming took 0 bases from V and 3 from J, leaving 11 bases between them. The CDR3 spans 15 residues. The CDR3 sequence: CASSQEAAREETQYF. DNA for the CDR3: TGTGCCAGCAGCCAAGAAGCGGCGCGAGAAGAGACCCAGTACTTC.

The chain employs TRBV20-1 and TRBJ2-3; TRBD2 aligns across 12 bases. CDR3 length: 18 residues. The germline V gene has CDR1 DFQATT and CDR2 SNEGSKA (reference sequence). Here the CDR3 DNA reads TGCAGCCCTACGGACAGGGCCTACGGACTAGCGGGATCTGATACGCAGTATTTT. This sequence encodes CSPTDRAYGLAGSDTQYF.

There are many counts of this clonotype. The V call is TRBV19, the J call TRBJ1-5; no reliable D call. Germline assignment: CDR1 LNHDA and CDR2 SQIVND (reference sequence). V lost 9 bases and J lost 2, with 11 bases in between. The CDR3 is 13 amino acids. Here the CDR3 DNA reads TGTGCCAGCGGTCGGCGGGGCAATCAGCCCCAGCATTTT. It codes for CASGRRGNQPQHF.

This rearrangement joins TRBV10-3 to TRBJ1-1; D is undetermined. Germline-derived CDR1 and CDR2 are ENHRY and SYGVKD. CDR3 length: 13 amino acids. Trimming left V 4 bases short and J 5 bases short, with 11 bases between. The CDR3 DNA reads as TGTGCCATCAGTGGCGGAGGTGGTACTGAAGCTTTCTTT. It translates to CAISGGGGTEAFF.

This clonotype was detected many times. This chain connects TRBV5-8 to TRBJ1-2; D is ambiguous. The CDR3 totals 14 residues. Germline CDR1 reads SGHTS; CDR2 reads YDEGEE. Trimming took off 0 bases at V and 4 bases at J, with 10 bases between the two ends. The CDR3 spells CASSLVTQIYGYTF. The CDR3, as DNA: TGTGCCAGCAGCTTGGTTACACAGATCTATGGCTACACCTTC. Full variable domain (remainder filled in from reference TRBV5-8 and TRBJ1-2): EAGVTQSPTHLIKTRGQQATLRCSPISGHTSVYWYQQALGLGLQFLLWYDEGEERNRGNFPPRFSGRQFPNYSSELNVNALELEDSALYLCASSLVTQIYGYTFGSGTRLTVV.

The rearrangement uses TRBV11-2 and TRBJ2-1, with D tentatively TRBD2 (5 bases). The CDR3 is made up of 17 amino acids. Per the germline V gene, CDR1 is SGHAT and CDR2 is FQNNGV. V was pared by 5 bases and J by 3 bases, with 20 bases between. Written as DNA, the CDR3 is TGTGCCAGCAGCCTACCTGGGTCGGGGAAGAACTACAATGAGCAGTTCTTC. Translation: CASSLPGSGKNYNEQFF. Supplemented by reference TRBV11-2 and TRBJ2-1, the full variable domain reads EAGVAQSPRYKIIEKRQSVAFWCNPISGHATLYWYQQILGQGPKLLIQFQNNGVVDDSQLPKDRFSAERLKGVDSTLKIQPAKLEDSAVYLCASSLPGSGKNYNEQFFGPGTRLTVL.

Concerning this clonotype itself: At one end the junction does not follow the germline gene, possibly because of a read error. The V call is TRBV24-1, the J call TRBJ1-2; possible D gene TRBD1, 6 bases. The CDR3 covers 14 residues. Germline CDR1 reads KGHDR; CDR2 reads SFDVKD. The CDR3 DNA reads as TGTGCCACCAGTGATAAGGGCAGGGGTTATGGCCACACCTTC. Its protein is CATSDKGRGYGHTF.

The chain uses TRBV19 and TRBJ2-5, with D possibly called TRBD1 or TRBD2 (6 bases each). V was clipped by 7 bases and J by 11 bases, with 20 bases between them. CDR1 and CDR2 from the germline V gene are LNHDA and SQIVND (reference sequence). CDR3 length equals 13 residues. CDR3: CASTFNGGSEQYF. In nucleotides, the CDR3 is TGTGCCAGTACCTTTAACGGGGGCAGTGAGCAGTACTTC.

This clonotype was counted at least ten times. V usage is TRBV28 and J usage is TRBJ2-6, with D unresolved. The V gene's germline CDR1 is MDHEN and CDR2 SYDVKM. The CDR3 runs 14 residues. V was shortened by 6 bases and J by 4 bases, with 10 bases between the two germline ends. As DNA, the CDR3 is TGTGCCAGCAGCAAAGATAACGGGGCCAACGTCCTGACTTTC. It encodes CASSKDNGANVLTF.

The CDR3 nucleotides read TGCGCCAGCAGCTTGATCCCGGACTTTACCGGGGAGCTGTTTTTT. Its translation is CASSLIPDFTGELFF. V usage is TRBV5-1 and J usage is TRBJ2-2, with D possibly being TRBD2 (5 bases). The CDR3 contains 15 residues. Germline V CDR1 and CDR2: SGHRS, YFSETQ. The V end lost 1 base, the J end lost 5 bases, and 12 bases lay between the germline ends.

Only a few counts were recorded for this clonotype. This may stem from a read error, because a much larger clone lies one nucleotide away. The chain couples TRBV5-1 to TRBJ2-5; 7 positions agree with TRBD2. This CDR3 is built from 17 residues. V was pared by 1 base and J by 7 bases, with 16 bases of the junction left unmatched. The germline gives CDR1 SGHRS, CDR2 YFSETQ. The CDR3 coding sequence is TGCGCCAGCAGCTTGTTGTCACCTGGGAGGGTAAAGGGGACCCAGTACTTC. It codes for CASSLLSPGRVKGTQYF.

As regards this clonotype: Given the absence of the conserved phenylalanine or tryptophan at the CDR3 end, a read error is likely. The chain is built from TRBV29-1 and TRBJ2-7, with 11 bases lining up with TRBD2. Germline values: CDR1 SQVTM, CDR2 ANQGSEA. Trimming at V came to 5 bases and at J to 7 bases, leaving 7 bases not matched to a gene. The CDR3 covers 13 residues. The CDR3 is CSVPIAGGWEQYS. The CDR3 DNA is TGCAGCGTTCCCATAGCGGGAGGGTGGGAGCAGTACTCC.

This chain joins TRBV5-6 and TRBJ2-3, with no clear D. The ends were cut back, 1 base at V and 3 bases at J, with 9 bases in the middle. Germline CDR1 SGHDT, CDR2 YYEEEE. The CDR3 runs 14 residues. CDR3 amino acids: CASSLYKGTDTQYF. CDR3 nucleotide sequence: TGTGCCAGCAGCTTGTATAAGGGTACAGATACGCAGTATTTT.

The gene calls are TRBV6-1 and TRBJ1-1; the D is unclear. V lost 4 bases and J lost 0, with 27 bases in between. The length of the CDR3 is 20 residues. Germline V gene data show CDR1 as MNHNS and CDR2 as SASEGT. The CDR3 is CASSASSYPTYSIMNTEAFF. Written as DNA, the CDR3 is TGTGCCAGCAGTGCGTCGAGCTACCCCACTTACTCCATCATGAACACTGAAGCTTTCTTT.

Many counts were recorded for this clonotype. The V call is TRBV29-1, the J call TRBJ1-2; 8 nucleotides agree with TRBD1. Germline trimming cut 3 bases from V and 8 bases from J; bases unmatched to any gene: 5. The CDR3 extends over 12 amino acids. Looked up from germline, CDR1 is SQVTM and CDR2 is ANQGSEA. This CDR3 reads CSVEQGAGGYTF. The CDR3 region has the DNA TGCAGCGTTGAGCAGGGGGCAGGAGGCTACACCTTC.

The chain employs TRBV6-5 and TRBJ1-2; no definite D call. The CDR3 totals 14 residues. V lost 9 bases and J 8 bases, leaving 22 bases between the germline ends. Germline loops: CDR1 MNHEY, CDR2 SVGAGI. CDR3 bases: TGTGCCAGTCAACCGGGCCAGAGCTATGGAGGCTACACCTTC. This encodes CASQPGQSYGGYTF.

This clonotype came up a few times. DNA for the CDR3: TGTGCCACCAGTGACCGCAGGGGAGGAAAACTGTTTTTT. It encodes CATSDRRGGKLFF. The rearrangement joins TRBV24-1 to TRBJ1-4; D is perhaps TRBD1 (6 bases). Germline V gene sequence: CDR1 KGHDR, CDR2 SFDVKD. V was trimmed by 4 bases and J by 10 bases, leaving 12 bases between them. This CDR3 spans 13 amino acids.

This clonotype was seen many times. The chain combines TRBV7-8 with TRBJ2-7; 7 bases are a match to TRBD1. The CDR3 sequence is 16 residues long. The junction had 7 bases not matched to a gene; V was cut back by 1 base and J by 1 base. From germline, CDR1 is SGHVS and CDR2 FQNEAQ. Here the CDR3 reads CASSLGSGTESYEQYF. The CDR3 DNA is TGTGCCAGCAGCTTAGGTTCGGGGACAGAGTCCTACGAGCAGTACTTC. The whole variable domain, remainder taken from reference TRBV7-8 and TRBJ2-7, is GAGVSQSPRYKVAKRGQDVALRCDPISGHVSLFWYQQALGQGPEFLTYFQNEAQLDKSGLPSDRFFAERPEGSVSTLKIQRTQQEDSAVYLCASSLGSGTESYEQYFGPGTRLTVT.

As DNA, the CDR3 is TGTGCCATCAGAGCCGACAGGGGGCCCGACGAGCAGTACTTC. Its protein product is CAIRADRGPDEQYF. This sequence joins TRBV10-3 and TRBJ2-7; 10 bases are a match to TRBD1. With 6 bases clipped from V and 5 bases from J, the junction kept 7 bases outside the gene matches. The germline gives CDR1 ENHRY, CDR2 SYGVKD. The CDR3 has 14 amino acids.

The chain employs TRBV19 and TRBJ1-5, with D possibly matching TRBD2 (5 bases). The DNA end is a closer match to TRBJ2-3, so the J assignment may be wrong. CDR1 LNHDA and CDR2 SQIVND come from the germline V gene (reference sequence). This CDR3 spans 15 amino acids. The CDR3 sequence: CASSMNPGSTDTQYF. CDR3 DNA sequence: TGTGCCAGTAGTATGAACCCGGGGAGCACAGATACGCAGTATTTT.

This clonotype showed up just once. The CDR3 reads CASRPTGGRQPQHF. Here the CDR3 DNA reads TGTGCCAGCAGGCCTACAGGGGGCCGTCAGCCCCAGCATTTT. V gene TRBV2 combines with J gene TRBJ1-5, with 9 bases fitting TRBD1. The CDR3 sequence is 14 residues long. Germline values: CDR1 SNHLY, CDR2 FYNNEI. The junction had 6 bases not matched to a gene; V was cut back by 6 bases and J by 6 bases.

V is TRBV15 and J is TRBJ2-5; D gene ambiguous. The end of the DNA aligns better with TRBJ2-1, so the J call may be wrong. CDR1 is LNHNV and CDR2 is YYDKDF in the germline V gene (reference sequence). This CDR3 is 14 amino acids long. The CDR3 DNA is TGTGCCACCAGCACCCTCCCCCTAGTATACGAGCAGTTCTTC. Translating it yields CATSTLPLVYEQFF.

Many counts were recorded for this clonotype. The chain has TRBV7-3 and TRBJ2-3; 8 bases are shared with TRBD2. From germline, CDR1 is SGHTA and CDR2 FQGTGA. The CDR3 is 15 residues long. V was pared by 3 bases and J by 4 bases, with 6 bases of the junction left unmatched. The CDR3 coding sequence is TGTGCCAGCAGCTTCGGGCGGGAGGTTGCAGATACGCAGTATTTT. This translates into CASSFGREVADTQYF.

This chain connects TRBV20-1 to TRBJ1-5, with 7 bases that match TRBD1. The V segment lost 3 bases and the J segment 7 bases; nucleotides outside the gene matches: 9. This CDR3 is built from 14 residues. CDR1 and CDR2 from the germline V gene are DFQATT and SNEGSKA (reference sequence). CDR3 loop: CSASGTVKIQPQHF. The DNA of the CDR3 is TGCAGTGCTAGTGGGACAGTGAAGATCCAGCCCCAGCATTTT.

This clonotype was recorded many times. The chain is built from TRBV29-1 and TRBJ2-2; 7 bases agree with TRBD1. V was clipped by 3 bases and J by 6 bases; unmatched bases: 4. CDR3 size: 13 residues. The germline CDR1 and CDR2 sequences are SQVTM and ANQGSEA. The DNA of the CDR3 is TGCAGCGTTGACGAGGGGGCTGCCGGGGAGCTGTTTTTT. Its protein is CSVDEGAAGELFF.

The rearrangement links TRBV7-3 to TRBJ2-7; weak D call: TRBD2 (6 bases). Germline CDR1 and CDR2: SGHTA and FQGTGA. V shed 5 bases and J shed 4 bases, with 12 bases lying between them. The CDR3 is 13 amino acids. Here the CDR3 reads CASSGGSAYEQYF. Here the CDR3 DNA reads TGTGCCAGCAGCGGGGGGAGCGCTTACGAGCAGTACTTC.

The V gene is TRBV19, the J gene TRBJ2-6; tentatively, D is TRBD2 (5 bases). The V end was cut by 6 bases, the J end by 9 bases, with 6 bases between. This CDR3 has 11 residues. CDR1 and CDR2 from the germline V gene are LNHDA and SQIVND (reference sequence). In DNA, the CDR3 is TGTGCCAGTAGACGGGACAACGTCCTGACTTTC. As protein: CASRRDNVLTF.

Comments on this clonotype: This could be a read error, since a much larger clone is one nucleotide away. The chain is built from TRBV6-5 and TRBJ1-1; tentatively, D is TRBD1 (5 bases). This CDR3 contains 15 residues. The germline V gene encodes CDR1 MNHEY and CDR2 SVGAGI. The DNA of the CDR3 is TGTGCCACCAGTCGCGGATCCAGGGACGGAACTGAAGCTTTCTTT. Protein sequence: CATSRGSRDGTEAFF.

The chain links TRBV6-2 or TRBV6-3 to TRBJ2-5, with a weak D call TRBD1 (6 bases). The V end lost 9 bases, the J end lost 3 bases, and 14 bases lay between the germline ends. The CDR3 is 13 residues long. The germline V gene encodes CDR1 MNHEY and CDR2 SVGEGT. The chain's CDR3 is CARGGNREETQYF. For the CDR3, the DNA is TGTGCCAGAGGGGGAAACAGGGAAGAGACCCAGTACTTC.

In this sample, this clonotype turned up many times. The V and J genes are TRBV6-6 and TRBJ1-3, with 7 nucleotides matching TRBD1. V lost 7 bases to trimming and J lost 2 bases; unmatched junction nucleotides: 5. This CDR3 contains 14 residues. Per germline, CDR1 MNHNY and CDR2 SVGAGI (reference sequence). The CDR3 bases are TGTGCCAGCACCCGGGGGACAGCTGGAAACACCATATATTTT. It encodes CASTRGTAGNTIYF.